Shown below are 32 T cell receptor beta chains from a single sample sequenced in a study of T cell responses to AZD1222 COVID-19 vaccine. Libraries were prepared by immunoSEQ multiplex PCR; TCRdb keeps only in-frame clonotypes and omits some of them. The repertoire has 80,000 or so clones, around nine tenths of them found once; the top ten carry less than 5.5%. Sequencing used peripheral blood, obtained on day 0 of MenACWY control vaccination. Receptors were obtained from an adult in good health.

The V and J genes are TRBV11-2 and TRBJ2-1, with D possibly matching TRBD2 (6 bases). In germline, CDR1 is SGHAT, CDR2 FQNNGV. There are 18 residues in the CDR3. The germline V and J ends were trimmed by 6 bases and 0 bases, with 21 bases remaining between them. The CDR3 DNA reads as TGTGCCAGCAGGGGATCAGCGGGCGAAATCAACTCCTACAATGAGCAGTTCTTC. As protein: CASRGSAGEINSYNEQFF.

The chain recombines TRBV30 with TRBJ1-3; D is unresolved. CDR3 length: 12 amino acids. Germline V CDR1 and CDR2: GTSNPN, SVGIG (reference sequence). Trimming took off 5 bases at V and 0 bases at J, with 5 bases between the two ends. The CDR3 reads CAWVDSGNTIYF. DNA for the CDR3: TGTGCCTGGGTAGACTCTGGAAACACCATATATTTT. The complete variable domain, with remaining parts taken from reference TRBV30 and TRBJ1-3, reads SQTIHQWPATLVQPVGSPLSLECTVEGTSNPNLYWYRQAAGRGLQLLFYSVGIGQISSEVPQNLSASRPQDRQFILSSKKLLLSDSGFYLCAWVDSGNTIYFGEGSWLTVV.

The V gene is TRBV5-1, the J gene TRBJ1-2; no reliable D call. The CDR3 covers 11 residues. CDR1 and CDR2 from the germline V gene are SGHRS and YFSETQ. Trimming stripped 7 bases from V and 4 bases from J, with 8 bases between. The chain's CDR3 is CASGEGYGYTF. CDR3 coding DNA: TGCGCCAGCGGAGAGGGCTATGGCTACACCTTC.

The rearrangement links TRBV11-1 to TRBJ2-5, with 8 bases matching TRBD2. CDR1 and CDR2 from the germline V gene are SGHAT and FQDESV (reference sequence). V was clipped by 4 bases and J by 5 bases; unmatched bases: 3. The CDR3 totals 13 residues. The CDR3 region has the DNA TGTGCCAGCAGCTACCCGGGAGGGGAGACCCAGTACTTC. As protein: CASSYPGGETQYF.

The gene calls are TRBV5-1 and TRBJ2-1; D is possibly TRBD2 (5 bases). This CDR3 contains 15 residues. Germline V gives CDR1 SGHRS, CDR2 YFSETQ. V was cut by 2 bases and J by 6 bases, with 15 bases left in between. The CDR3 DNA follows: TGCGCCAGCAGCTTCGACGGGAACTTCGCCAATGAGCAGTTCTTC. Its protein product is CASSFDGNFANEQFF.

This clone was seen once. The J gene is TRBJ2-5, the V gene TRBV6-5; perhaps TRBD2 as D (6 bases). V was shortened by 5 bases and J by 7 bases, with 14 bases between the two germline ends. Germline-derived CDR1 and CDR2 are MNHEY and SVGAGI. This CDR3 is built from 13 residues. As DNA, the CDR3 is TGTGCCAGCAGTAGGGAGGCGGTCGGGACCCAGTACTTC. Translation: CASSREAVGTQYF.

This chain connects TRBV28 to TRBJ2-3, with D perhaps matching TRBD1 (6 bases). In germline, CDR1 is MDHEN, CDR2 SYDVKM. The CDR3 is 13 amino acids. Trimming pared 9 bases from V and 2 bases from J, leaving 12 bases between. The chain's CDR3 is CASAGTTTDTQYF. The DNA for the CDR3 is TGTGCCAGTGCCGGGACAACCACAGATACGCAGTATTTT. The full variable domain, in which reference TRBV28 and TRBJ2-3 provide the parts outside the CDR3, is DVKVTQSSRYLVKRTGEKVFLECVQDMDHENMFWYRQDPGLGLRLIYFSYDVKMKEKGDIPEGYSVSREKKERFSLILESASTNQTSMYLCASAGTTTDTQYFGPGTRLTVL.

This clone was picked up one time. The gene calls are TRBV27 and TRBJ1-2; tentatively, D is TRBD1 (6 bases). Per germline, CDR1 MNHEY and CDR2 SMNVEV (reference sequence). V dropped 2 bases and J dropped 4 bases, with 11 bases sitting between them. This CDR3 has 14 amino acids. The CDR3 DNA reads as TGTGCCAGCAGTTTAAAGGGGGGTACCTATGGCTACACCTTC. Translated: CASSLKGGTYGYTF.

The CDR3 nucleotides read TGTGCCAGCAGTTCCATAGAGGGCAGGAAAATCACCTTC. This codes for CASSSIEGRKITF. The chain employs TRBV2 and TRBJ1-2; D not resolved. Germline V lookup: CDR1 SNHLY, CDR2 FYNNEI. V lost 5 bases and J lost 13, with 20 bases in between. The CDR3 spans 13 residues.

This chain links TRBV28 with TRBJ1-2; TRBD1 matches at 7 bases. This CDR3 region has 13 residues. With V trimmed by 5 bases and J by 4 bases, 4 bases remained unmatched. In germline, CDR1 is MDHEN, CDR2 SYDVKM. The CDR3 region has the DNA TGTGCCAGCAGTCTCGACAGGGTCTATGGCTACACCTTC. As protein: CASSLDRVYGYTF.

The chain employs TRBV5-1 and TRBJ2-3; D possibly matches TRBD1 or TRBD2 (6 bases each). This CDR3 contains 16 residues. The germline V gene encodes CDR1 SGHRS and CDR2 YFSETQ. V was cut by 4 bases and J by 4 bases, with 19 bases left in between. In DNA form, the CDR3 reads TGCGCCAGCAGCCTTGGGGGCGGGACGAGCGCAGATACGCAGTATTTT. As protein: CASSLGGGTSADTQYF.

The chain is built from TRBV28 and TRBJ1-1; weak D call: TRBD1 (6 bases). The V end was cut by 6 bases, the J end by 11 bases, with 22 bases between. The CDR3 loop spans 14 amino acids. The V gene's germline CDR1 is MDHEN and CDR2 SYDVKM. The CDR3 loop is CASRSGGAGTSAFF. CDR3 in DNA: TGTGCCAGCAGAAGCGGGGGCGCGGGAACATCCGCTTTCTTT.

This chain links TRBV5-4 with TRBJ1-1, with no clear D. V gave up 1 base and J gave up 3 bases, with 13 bases separating them. CDR3 length: 15 residues. In germline, CDR1 is SGHNT, CDR2 YYREEE (reference sequence). This CDR3 reads CASSLMVRDYTEAFF. The CDR3, as DNA: TGTGCCAGCAGCTTGATGGTACGCGACTACACTGAAGCTTTCTTT.

The rearrangement joins TRBV19 to TRBJ2-1; tentatively, D is TRBD2 (5 bases). The ends were cut back, 5 bases at V and 2 bases at J, with 19 bases in the middle. This CDR3 has 17 residues. The germline V gene encodes CDR1 LNHDA and CDR2 SQIVND (reference sequence). CDR3 bases: TGTGCCAGTAGTCCCTATCCCTACGGAGCGGCCTACAATGAGCAGTTCTTC. It specifies CASSPYPYGAAYNEQFF.

The V call is TRBV2, the J call TRBJ2-7; D assignment may be TRBD1 or TRBD2 (7 bases each). The germline V gene has CDR1 SNHLY and CDR2 FYNNEI. The CDR3 is 14 residues long. Trimming removed 2 bases at V and 9 bases at J, with 17 bases between. In nucleotides, the CDR3 is TGTGCCAGCAGTGAACAGGGGGGGCCACTAGGGCAGTACTTC. Residues: CASSEQGGPLGQYF.

The chain has TRBV30 and TRBJ1-5; maybe TRBD1 (5 bases). The germline CDR1 and CDR2 sequences are GTSNPN and SVGIG (reference sequence). The CDR3 covers 12 residues. The ends were cut back, 6 bases at V and 6 bases at J, with 12 bases in the middle. In nucleotides, the CDR3 is TGTGCCTGCCAGGGATACGGTCAGCCCCAGCATTTT. This sequence encodes CACQGYGQPQHF.

The gene calls are TRBV2 and TRBJ2-7, with unresolved D. This CDR3 is built from 14 residues. Germline V lookup: CDR1 SNHLY, CDR2 FYNNEI. V lost 0 bases, J lost 2 bases, and 8 bases lay in between. This CDR3 is CASSEAAGAYEQYF. Here the CDR3 DNA reads TGTGCCAGCAGTGAAGCGGCAGGAGCCTACGAGCAGTACTTC.

This sequence joins TRBV24-1 and TRBJ1-4; D perhaps matches TRBD1 (6 bases). This CDR3 has 21 residues. In germline, CDR1 is KGHDR, CDR2 SFDVKD. V gave up 1 base and J gave up 2 bases, with 25 bases separating them. CDR3 amino acids: CATSDFSLPNRVTSTNEKLFF. The CDR3 nucleotides are TGTGCCACCAGTGATTTTTCCCTTCCCAACAGGGTCACATCGACTAATGAAAAACTGTTTTTT.

The chain carries TRBV27 and TRBJ2-7; TRBD1 matches 9 bases. Germline-derived CDR1 and CDR2 are MNHEY and SMNVEV (reference sequence). Unmatched junction bases numbered 8, after V lost 2 bases and J lost 0 bases. This CDR3 region has 17 residues. CDR3 protein: CASSLRGGTGHSYEQYF. CDR3 nucleotide sequence: TGTGCCAGCAGTTTAAGGGGGGGGACAGGGCACTCCTACGAGCAGTACTTC.

V is TRBV9 and J is TRBJ2-1, with 11 bases that match TRBD2. Germline lookup yields CDR1 SGDLS and CDR2 YYNGEE. Germline trimming cut 7 bases from V and 10 bases from J; bases unmatched to any gene: 10. The CDR3 spans 14 residues. The CDR3, as DNA: TGTGCCAGCGAACGACTAGCGGGGAGAGGGGAGCAGTTCTTC. Protein sequence: CASERLAGRGEQFF.

V gene TRBV28 combines with J gene TRBJ2-5; weak D call: TRBD2 (6 bases). The CDR3 extends over 15 amino acids. Germline loops: CDR1 MDHEN, CDR2 SYDVKM. The V and J ends lost 6 bases and 4 bases respectively, with 18 bases between them. As DNA, the CDR3 is TGTGCCAGCAGCCCCCCCCCGCCCGGGAGAGAGACCCAGTACTTC. Translating it yields CASSPPPPGRETQYF.

The chain uses TRBV3-1 (or the pseudogene TRBV3-2) and TRBJ1-2; the D gene is possibly TRBD1 (5 bases). Looked up from germline, CDR1 is LGHDT and CDR2 is YNNKEL (reference sequence). V lost 5 bases, J lost 12 bases, and 16 bases lay in between. This CDR3 region has 12 residues. The DNA of the CDR3 is TGTGCCAGCAGCTCGGGACCCGGAGGCCACACCTTC. Protein product: CASSSGPGGHTF.

The rearrangement links TRBV9 to TRBJ2-1; unclear D gene. The CDR3 consists of 14 residues. Trimming cost V 4 bases and J 0 bases, with 8 bases left between them. CDR1 is SGDLS and CDR2 is YYNGEE in the germline V gene. The CDR3 reads CASSPPSSYNEQFF. CDR3 coding DNA: TGTGCCAGCAGCCCCCCCAGCTCCTACAATGAGCAGTTCTTC. The entire variable domain, with the rest obtained from reference TRBV9 and TRBJ2-1, is as follows: DSGVTQTPKHLITATGQRVTLRCSPRSGDLSVYWYQQSLDQGLQFLIQYYNGEERAKGNILERFSAQQFPDLHSELNLSSLELGDSALYFCASSPPSSYNEQFFGPGTRLTVL.

The chain carries TRBV19 and TRBJ2-5; no clear D. Germline loops: CDR1 LNHDA, CDR2 SQIVND (reference sequence). V lost 8 bases and J lost 5, with 21 bases in between. The CDR3 is 15 residues long. The DNA of the CDR3 is TGTGCCAGTTTTTGTGCCTATTTTTTAGGGGAGACCCAGTACTTC. Protein sequence: CASFCAYFLGETQYF.

The chain employs TRBV7-9 and TRBJ1-2; D perhaps matches TRBD1 (6 bases). Per germline, CDR1 SEHNR and CDR2 FQNEAQ (reference sequence). V lost 4 bases to trimming and J lost 6 bases, with 21 bases between them. The CDR3 totals 16 residues. The chain's CDR3 is CASSSERTVFFHGYTF. The CDR3 DNA is TGTGCCAGCAGCTCCGAACGGACAGTTTTCTTTCATGGCTACACCTTC.

This clone is labeled large. The chain uses TRBV12-3 or TRBV12-4 and TRBJ1-5; no firm D call. V dropped 5 bases and J dropped 3 bases, with 8 bases sitting between them. The CDR3 spans 13 residues. The CDR3 sequence: CASSERINQPQHF. The CDR3 DNA sequence: TGTGCCAGCAGTGAGAGAATCAATCAGCCCCAGCATTTT.

The chain is built from TRBV5-1 and TRBJ2-7, with TRBD2 identical over 7 bases. The CDR3 totals 16 residues. V trimming: 0 bases; J trimming: 4 bases; junction bases outside the gene matches: 10. From germline, CDR1 is SGHRS and CDR2 YFSETQ. The CDR3 bases are TGCGCCAGCAGCTTGGACCCGGGACTAAAGGCATACGAGCAGTACTTC. This codes for CASSLDPGLKAYEQYF.

The genes are TRBV27 and TRBJ1-6; 7 positions match TRBD1. Trimming at V came to 8 bases and at J to 9 bases, leaving 19 bases not matched to a gene. CDR1 is MNHEY, CDR2 SMNVEV, per germline (reference sequence). The CDR3 length is 17 residues. The CDR3 DNA reads TGTGCCAGCGGACTCGGGACCGACAGGGTACACGGTTCACCCCTCCACTTT. It specifies CASGLGTDRVHGSPLHF.

Only one count was recorded for this clone. V and J are TRBV6-1 and TRBJ1-3; D gene unclear. Between the trimmed V and J ends, which lost 2 bases and 2 bases, there was a span of 16 bases. CDR1 MNHNS and CDR2 SASEGT come from the germline V gene. The CDR3 totals 17 residues. The CDR3 bases are TGTGCCAGCAGTGAAACTCTAAGGACCTTAGCTGGAAACACCATATATTTT. Encoded protein: CASSETLRTLAGNTIYF.

This chain connects TRBV30 to TRBJ1-4; no firm D call. Germline V gives CDR1 GTSNPN, CDR2 SVGIG (reference sequence). The CDR3 is 10 amino acids. V gave up 8 bases and J gave up 10 bases, with 11 bases separating them. The CDR3 DNA is TGTGCCCCAACTAAGGGAAAACTGTTTTTT. This codes for CAPTKGKLFF.

The chain combines TRBV5-4 with TRBJ2-1, with TRBD1 identical over 11 bases. Germline assignment: CDR1 SGHNT and CDR2 YYREEE (reference sequence). The V and J ends lost 2 bases and 7 bases, in that order; junction bases with no gene match: 5. CDR3 length: 15 amino acids. CDR3 amino acids: CASSLPGQGGNEQFF. The CDR3 bases are TGTGCCAGCAGCTTACCGGGACAGGGGGGGAATGAGCAGTTCTTC.

The rearrangement links TRBV5-1 to TRBJ2-7; tentatively, D is TRBD1 or TRBD2 (7 bases each). Trimming pared 1 base from V and 4 bases from J, leaving 18 bases between. The germline CDR1 and CDR2 sequences are SGHRS and YFSETQ. The CDR3 totals 16 residues. CDR3 in amino acids: CASSLSTAGGAYEQYF. The CDR3 DNA reads TGCGCCAGCAGCTTGTCCACGGCAGGGGGGGCGTACGAGCAGTACTTC.